The text below deals with one TCR beta chain. No antigen is known for it. The germline CDR1 and CDR2 sequences are MNHNS and SASEGT. The CDR3 length is 15 residues. Trimming pared 6 bases from V and 5 bases from J, leaving 17 bases between. This sample is part of a study of cytotoxic CD8 clonotypes in ibrutinib-treated CLL. Study information: Some 25 partial and 2 complete responses; at median approximately 70 months, 14 remitted, roughly 12 progressed. Study results and limitations: Clonality, elevated at ibrutinib response, dropped back toward baseline at progression.

Sequencing was designed to attain a depth spanning 1 in 200,000 to 1 in 1 million T cells. Measured with immunoSEQ multiplex PCR; TCRdb has only the in-frame clones, and not every one. This sample has 150,000 or so clones; nearly 90% occur once, and the top ten carry approximately 2.9%. The V and J genes are TRBV6-1 and TRBJ2-1, with a tentative D call TRBD2 (6 bases). The sequence was collected from a human donor with chronic lymphocytic leukemia. The specimen was PBMCs, collected at disease progression, from a patient treated with ibrutinib. CDR3 in amino acids: CASRVTGVENNEQFF. CDR3 coding DNA: TGTGCCAGCAGGGTCACGGGAGTAGAAAACAATGAGCAGTTCTTC.